This is a list of T cell receptor beta chains from one sample in a study of radiotherapy plus CTLA-4 blockade in lung cancer. The data were produced by immunoSEQ multiplex PCR, yet TCRdb's version contains in-frame clones alone and is incomplete. The sample includes roughly 98,000 clones, about 81% of them seen just once. The sample here was peripheral blood, taken from a patient treated with radiotherapy plus ipilimumab. Receptors were obtained from a human donor with non-small cell lung cancer who had a partial response to radiotherapy plus ipilimumab. Each CDR3 is given with its conserved first and last residue. A D gene is named only where the DNA matches it firmly. Size is omitted from some rows. Given values are once, few, many or a class for expanded clones.

few	TRBV10-3	TRBJ2-1	TRBD1	TGTGCCATCAGTGGTCCGGGACAGGGGAGATACAATGAGCAGTTCTTC	CAISGPGQGRYNEQFF
-	TRBV2	TRBJ1-3	-	TGTGCCAGCAGTTACGGAGGTTGGCAATTTGGAAACACCATATATTTT	CASSYGGWQFGNTIYF
-	TRBV28	TRBJ2-7	-	TGTGCCAGCAGGTCCCCAGGGGGCCAGCGGGGCGAGCAGTACTTC	CASRSPGGQRGEQYF
-	TRBV9	TRBJ2-5	-	TGTGCCAGCAGCAGGCGACCCGGGTCTCTAGAGACCCAGTACTTC	CASSRRPGSLETQYF
-	TRBV19	TRBJ2-5	-	TGTGCCTCGCGGGGATTCCAAGAGACCCAGTACTTC	CASRGFQETQYF
-	TRBV7-2	TRBJ2-1	-	TGTGCCAGCAGCTTAAGGCTCCCTAGAGGGAATGAGCAGTTCTTC	CASSLRLPRGNEQFF
-	TRBV11-2	TRBJ2-1	TRBD2	TGTGCCAGCAGCTTAGTGGGTAGCGGGTCCTTCCTCAATGAGCAGTTCTTC	CASSLVGSGSFLNEQFF
-	TRBV11-2	TRBJ2-5	-	TGTGCCAGCAGCCCGGGACTGCTGGAGACCCAGTACTTC	CASSPGLLETQYF
-	TRBV9	TRBJ1-1	TRBD1	TGTGCCAGCAGCGTAGGGGACAGGAACACTGAAGCTTTCTTT	CASSVGDRNTEAFF
-	TRBV19	TRBJ2-5	-	TGTGCCAGTAGTCCACGTGAGGTCCGGGAGACCCAGTACTTC	CASSPREVRETQYF
-	TRBV14	TRBJ2-3	-	TGTGCCAGCGGCCAAGGGGCAGGGTATACGCAGTATTTT	CASGQGAGYTQYF
-	TRBV2	TRBJ1-2	TRBD1	TGTGCCAGCAGTGAGGAACTGGACAGGGGATCTGCTGGCTACACCTTC	CASSEELDRGSAGYTF
few	TRBV30	TRBJ2-4	TRBD1	TGTGCCTGGAAGGGACAGGGGTTGGACATTCAGTACTTC	CAWKGQGLDIQYF
-	TRBV28	TRBJ1-2	-	TGTGCCAGCAGTTTACCGCAGGGTACCTATGGCTACACCTTC	CASSLPQGTYGYTF
-	TRBV6-6	TRBJ2-7	-	TGTGCCAGCAGTTACCTCATACTAGCCTCCCCCTACGAGCAGTACTTC	CASSYLILASPYEQYF
once	TRBV28	TRBJ1-2	TRBD1	TGTGCCAGCCGAGAAGCGGACAGGCCTGGCTACACCTTC	CASREADRPGYTF
-	TRBV19	TRBJ2-2	TRBD2	TGTGCCAGTAGTCGACTAGCGGGAGCGAACACCGGGGAGCTGTTTTTT	CASSRLAGANTGELFF
-	TRBV25-1	TRBJ2-5	-	TGTGCCAGTTCTAGGTCCCAAGAGACCCAGTACTTC	CASSRSQETQYF
once	TRBV7-2	TRBJ2-7	-	TGTGCCAGCAGCCCCGGAGCGGGCGCCTACGAGCAGTACTTC	CASSPGAGAYEQYF
-	TRBV10-3	TRBJ2-5	-	TGTGCCATCAGTGGTGGGGGGCAAGAGACCCAGTACTTC	CAISGGGQETQYF
-	TRBV5-1	TRBJ2-3	-	TGCGCCAGCAGCAAGGGGGGGACAGATACGCAGTATTTT	CASSKGGTDTQYF
-	TRBV7-2	TRBJ1-5	TRBD1	TGTGCCAGCAGCGACAGGGTAAATCAGCCCCAGCATTTT	CASSDRVNQPQHF
-	TRBV12-2	TRBJ2-7	-	TGTGCAAGTCGCCCGTTAGGGGACAGGCAAAAATACGAGCAGTACTTC	CASRPLGDRQKYEQYF
once	TRBV5-1	TRBJ1-1	-	TGCGCCAGCAGCTTCCCAGGGGCGGCGGACACTGAAGCTTTCTTT	CASSFPGAADTEAFF
-	TRBV7-2	TRBJ2-4	TRBD1	TGTGCCAGCAGCTCCCTGGACAGGGCTTTAGCCAAAAACATTCAGTACTTC	CASSSLDRALAKNIQYF
-	TRBV10-1	TRBJ2-4	-	TGCGCCACCTCACCGGGGGTCAAAAACATTCAGTACTTC	CATSPGVKNIQYF
-	TRBV27	TRBJ1-5	TRBD1	TGTGCCAGCAGTCCTAAGGGGGCGCAGGCCCAGCATTTT	CASSPKGAQAQHF
once	TRBV7-9	TRBJ2-2	-	TGTGCCAGCGAACAGGGAGATGGCGGGGAGCTGTTTTTT	CASEQGDGGELFF
-	TRBV9	TRBJ2-7	TRBD2	TGTGCCAGCAGCGCGGGACTAGCGGGGCACGAGCAGTACTTC	CASSAGLAGHEQYF
-	TRBV5-1	TRBJ2-7	TRBD1	TGCGCCAGCAGCCCCGGGACAGGGGGCTCAGGGGAGCAGTACTTC	CASSPGTGGSGEQYF
-	TRBV9	TRBJ1-4	-	TGTGCCAGCAGCCTCAACCAGGGGACTAATGAAAAACTGTTTTTT	CASSLNQGTNEKLFF
-	TRBV28	TRBJ2-7	-	TGTGCCAGCAGTTTACCGCGGGGAAGCTCCTACGAGCAGTACTTC	CASSLPRGSSYEQYF
-	TRBV6-6	TRBJ2-3	TRBD2	TGTGCCAGCAGTTACGGGGAGCTAGCGGGAGTGGTAACGCAGTATTTT	CASSYGELAGVVTQYF
-	TRBV5-1	TRBJ1-1	-	TGCGCCAGCAGCCGGGATGCTGAAGGCACTGAAGCTTTCTTT	CASSRDAEGTEAFF
-	TRBV18	TRBJ1-2	TRBD1	TGTGCCAGCTCACCATCAGGGGACAGCCCCGGCTACACCTTC	CASSPSGDSPGYTF
-	TRBV7-2	TRBJ2-5	-	TGTGCCAGCAGCACCCGGGTTTTGAGGGAGACCCAGTACTTC	CASSTRVLRETQYF
-	TRBV19	TRBJ1-2	-	TGTGCCAGTAGCCGGAAGGCAGCTCAGGGGTCGGGCTACACCTTC	CASSRKAAQGSGYTF
-	TRBV10-3	TRBJ2-3	TRBD2	TGTGCCATCAGAGAGGCTAGCGGGAGCACAGATACGCAGTATTTT	CAIREASGSTDTQYF
few	TRBV19	TRBJ1-1	-	TGTGCCAGTAGTCCTAGGATGAACACTGAAGCTTTCTTT	CASSPRMNTEAFF
-	TRBV6-5	TRBJ1-1	-	TGTGCCAGCAGTTACTCGGAGGGCGCGGGCACTGAAGCTTTCTTT	CASSYSEGAGTEAFF
once	TRBV6-1	TRBJ2-5	TRBD1	TGTGCCAGCAGTGCTCGGACAGGGGGACAGACCCAGTACTTC	CASSARTGGQTQYF
-	TRBV11-1	TRBJ2-1	-	TGTGCCAGCAGCTTAGGGAACAGTGGGCAGGACAATGAGCAGTTCTTC	CASSLGNSGQDNEQFF
-	TRBV28	TRBJ1-4	-	TGTGCCAGCAGTTTAGGCCTGGTGGAAAAACTGTTTTTT	CASSLGLVEKLFF
-	TRBV11-2	TRBJ2-1	TRBD2	TGTGCCAGCAGCTCCGGGAGGGCGGCTAATGAGCAGTTCTTC	CASSSGRAANEQFF
few	TRBV28	TRBJ1-1	TRBD1	TGCGCAGGGGGAAAAAACACTGAAGCTTTCTTT	CAGGKNTEAFF